The 10 T cell receptor beta chains below come from one sample, sequenced in a study of Graves' ophthalmopathy and Graves' hyperthyroidism (dated by TCRdb to 2016 to 2019). TCRdb shows the sequencer as Illumina HiSeq 2000. For repertoire sequencing, the TCR beta CDR3 regions were amplified from RNA transcripts. The first round was an RT-PCR using HTBI primers with the Qiagen OneStep RT-PCR kit, and this first round was followed by a second-round multiplex PCR, then size selection and purification. The public reads were reanalyzed by TCRdb: fastp trimming at Q25, MiXCR alignment, in-frame beta chains only. Every CDR3 protein is listed once, alongside the most common genes and DNA of its rows. This sample gives more than 1,000,000 distinct CDR3 sequences in total; about two fifths of them show up just once. Of the sample, approximately 10% is held by the ten largest clones. What was sequenced was peripheral blood or thyroid tissue (not recorded which). The source of these receptors is an adult man with Graves' hyperthyroidism.

With respect to this clonotype: One base away lies a much larger clone, so this may be a sequencing read error. The chain uses TRBV10-3 and TRBJ2-5, with D possibly being TRBD2 (6 bases). V dropped 3 bases and J dropped 9 bases, with 14 bases sitting between them. This CDR3 is built from 13 residues. Germline-derived CDR1 and CDR2 are ENHRY and SYGVKD. CDR3 protein: CAISEAGGYPQYF. DNA for the CDR3: TGTGCCATCAGTGAAGCTGGGGGGTACCCCCAGTACTTC.

Concerning this clonotype: In this CDR3 the conserved last residue, phenylalanine or tryptophan, is missing, so a read error is likely. The DNA is omitted, as the CDR3 cannot be located on it reliably, and the CDR3 follows TCRdb's listing. The chain combines TRBV10-3 with TRBJ1-4; TRBD1 reflects the table's D call only, with no check against the DNA. Germline lookup yields CDR1 ENHRY and CDR2 SYGVKD. The CDR3 has 8 residues if both end residues are counted. The CDR3 here is CAISEQGT.

This clonotype was recorded a few times. This chain uses TRBV7-2 with TRBJ1-2; 9 bases match TRBD1. J lost 3 bases, V lost 5 bases, and 7 bases had no gene match. Looked up from germline, CDR1 is SGHTA and CDR2 is FQGNSA. This CDR3 has 15 residues. CDR3 residues: CASSPGTGYDYGYTF. The CDR3 DNA follows: TGTGCCAGCAGCCCTGGGACAGGGTACGACTATGGCTACACCTTC.

The chain employs TRBV4-3 and TRBJ1-1; TRBD1 aligns across 7 bases. V lost 3 bases to trimming and J lost 3 bases; unmatched junction nucleotides: 7. The CDR3 is 15 residues long. Germline CDR1 is LGHNA and CDR2 is YSLEER. The CDR3 sequence is CASSQHRGADTEAFF. The DNA of the CDR3 is TGCGCCAGCAGCCAGCACAGGGGCGCCGACACTGAAGCTTTCTTT.

The J gene is TRBJ1-2, the V gene TRBV28, with 10 positions matching TRBD1. Trimming removed 5 bases from V and 6 bases from J; junction bases left unmatched: 9. Per germline, CDR1 MDHEN and CDR2 SYDVKM. The CDR3 runs to 15 residues. The CDR3 loop reads CASSAAGTGDDGYTF. In nucleotides, the CDR3 is TGTGCCAGCAGTGCGGCCGGGACAGGGGATGATGGCTACACCTTC.

This clonotype occurred a few times. V is TRBV11-2 and J is TRBJ1-1; 10 bases map to TRBD1. This CDR3 comprises 16 residues. Germline assignment: CDR1 SGHAT and CDR2 FQNNGV. Unmatched junction bases numbered 6, after V lost 4 bases and J lost 1 base. CDR3 nucleotides: TGTGCCAGCAGCTCGGGACAGGGGAAGAGGAACACTGAAGCTTTCTTT. This translates into CASSSGQGKRNTEAFF. The full variable domain, rest sourced from reference TRBV11-2 and TRBJ1-1, is EAGVAQSPRYKIIEKRQSVAFWCNPISGHATLYWYQQILGQGPKLLIQFQNNGVVDDSQLPKDRFSAERLKGVDSTLKIQPAKLEDSAVYLCASSSGQGKRNTEAFFGQGTRLTVV.

This clonotype was seen at least ten times. V is TRBV7-2 and J is TRBJ1-5; no clear D. V was pared by 5 bases and J by 1 base, with 12 bases between. This CDR3 comprises 15 residues. From germline, CDR1 is SGHTA and CDR2 FQGNSA. The CDR3 DNA reads as TGTGCCAGCAGCCCCCTAACGGCAAGCAATCAGCCCCAGCATTTT. Protein product: CASSPLTASNQPQHF.

V and J are TRBV2 and TRBJ2-6, with D hard to call. The V end was cut by 5 bases, the J end by 0 bases, with 11 bases between. The CDR3 consists of 16 residues. Germline values: CDR1 SNHLY, CDR2 FYNNEI. The CDR3 reads CASSYTPSSGANVLTF. The DNA of the CDR3 is TGTGCCAGCAGTTACACCCCTAGCTCTGGGGCCAACGTCCTGACTTTC.

This clonotype was picked up many times. The V gene is TRBV24-1, the J gene TRBJ2-5; no definite D call. The CDR3 extends over 15 amino acids. Germline-derived CDR1 and CDR2 are KGHDR and SFDVKD. The V gene lost 3 bases and the J gene lost 0 bases, with 10 bases spanning the gap. DNA of the CDR3: TGTGCCACCAGTGATCCGGCGGAGTACCAAGAGACCCAGTACTTC. The encoded protein is CATSDPAEYQETQYF.

The chain joins TRBV7-2 to TRBJ1-2; TRBD1 matches 9 bases. The CDR3 contains 15 residues. The trim removed 5 bases at V and 4 bases at J, leaving 8 bases unmatched. The germline V gene has CDR1 SGHTA and CDR2 FQGNSA. The CDR3 DNA reads as TGTGCCAGCAGCCTCGGGACAGGGACCGGCTATGGCTACACCTTC. Residues: CASSLGTGTGYGYTF.